This is a list of T cell receptor beta chains from one sample in a study of cytomegalovirus exposure and HLA in healthy donors. The method was immunoSEQ multiplex PCR; TCRdb's version includes in-frame clones alone and lacks a portion of them. The repertoire holds 180,000 or so clones, with roughly a tenth as singletons. The sample was PBMCs. These receptors were taken from a woman aged 30 to 39 in good health and CMV-seropositive. Each CDR3 is given with its conserved first and last residue. D genes are given only for firm matches.

v_call: TRBV5-1
d_call: .
cdr3_aa: CASSLGPQETQYF

v_call: TRBV6-1
d_call: .
cdr3_aa: CASSDAGVGEQYF

v_call: TRBV11-2
d_call: TRBD2
cdr3_aa: CASSFGGSINEQYF

v_call: TRBV7-9
d_call: .
cdr3_aa: CASSLEQNKPNTGELFF

v_call: TRBV5-1
d_call: .
cdr3_aa: CASRDSRSGNTIYF

v_call: TRBV5-4
d_call: TRBD2
cdr3_aa: CASRERDVAYEQYF

v_call: TRBV5-1
d_call: .
cdr3_aa: CASSFGAGVREKLFF

v_call: TRBV15
d_call: .
cdr3_aa: CATSSTGMGTEAFF

v_call: TRBV9
d_call: .
cdr3_aa: CASSDGGGSEQYF

v_call: TRBV5-6
d_call: TRBD2
cdr3_aa: CASSFGAGDEQYF

v_call: TRBV6-5
d_call: .
cdr3_aa: CASSPEPLYGYTF

v_call: TRBV11-3
d_call: .
cdr3_aa: CASSFSDSYNEQFF

v_call: TRBV7-2
d_call: .
cdr3_aa: CASSLFRSGGNQPQHF

v_call: TRBV19
d_call: .
cdr3_aa: CASLDAGGGEKLFF

v_call: TRBV21-1
d_call: .
cdr3_aa: CASSTPPVPLSNQPQHF

v_call: TRBV18
d_call: .
cdr3_aa: CASSPVGGRDTQYF

v_call: TRBV9
d_call: .
cdr3_aa: CASSVKQGGEKLFF

v_call: TRBV6-1
d_call: .
cdr3_aa: CASRGTGQYGYTF

v_call: TRBV11-2
d_call: .
cdr3_aa: CASSLFVGPEAGELFF

v_call: TRBV30
d_call: .
cdr3_aa: CAWSGGFLVAQYF

v_call: TRBV7-6
d_call: .
cdr3_aa: CASSPTQTGELFF

v_call: TRBV5-4
d_call: TRBD2
cdr3_aa: CASSLGGPSGSADTQYF

v_call: TRBV2
d_call: .
cdr3_aa: CASSEASATYNEQFF

v_call: TRBV6-1
d_call: TRBD1
cdr3_aa: CASSVHAGTGLGYTF

v_call: TRBV30
d_call: .
cdr3_aa: CAWSPEISTYEQYF